This T cell receptor beta chain derives from a study of identical twins. V shed 6 bases and J 3 bases; nucleotides not matched to a gene: 9. The CDR3 consists of 15 residues. A single record per CDR3 protein comes from TCRdb applying MiXCR to the 5' RACE reads. The table has 500,000 or so distinct CDR3 sequences, 14% seen once; the top ten hold more than 0.8%. This sample was shared with a second study, whose subject was yellow fever vaccine responses in identical twins.

The sequencing sample was made of CD4+ T cells sorted from blood. This clonotype was sampled from a woman aged 18-29 years in good health. This chain connects TRBV12-3 or TRBV12-4 to TRBJ2-7; 9 bases fit TRBD1. This CDR3 is CASSMTGGSRYEQYF. CDR3 nucleotide sequence: TGTGCCAGCAGCATGACAGGGGGGAGCCGCTACGAGCAGTACTTC.